These 11 T cell receptor beta chains were all obtained from the same sample, sequenced in a study of shared clonotypes between healthy human individuals. Measured with immunoSEQ multiplex PCR; TCRdb has only the in-frame clones, and not every one. The repertoire holds about 520,000 clones, with 90% to 97% as singletons. The sequenced material came from naive CD4+ T cells sorted from blood. The subset is: CD45RA+ positively selected. These receptors all stem from a woman younger than 45 in good health.

The gene calls are TRBV4-1 and TRBJ1-4, with D perhaps TRBD1 (6 bases). The CDR3 covers 16 residues. Germline V gene data show CDR1 as MGHRA and CDR2 as YSYEKL. The V gene lost 4 bases and the J gene lost 12 bases, with 24 bases spanning the gap. In DNA form, the CDR3 reads TGCGCCAGCAGCCTCCGACCGGGACAAGTCGGTGCGGAACTGTTTTTT. Its translation: CASSLRPGQVGAELFF.

As regards this clone: An end of the junction differs from the germline gene, which may be a read error. V usage is TRBV29-1 and J usage is TRBJ1-2, with 9 bases fitting TRBD1. CDR3 length: 14 residues. Germline V lookup: CDR1 SQVTM, CDR2 ANQGSEA. Here the CDR3 reads CSGETGGSVSGYTF. The CDR3 nucleotides are TGCAGCGGTGAAACAGGGGGCTCCGTGAGTGGCTACACCTTC.

The chain carries TRBV30 and TRBJ1-5; 9 bases are a match to TRBD1. CDR1 is GTSNPN, CDR2 SVGIG, per germline (reference sequence). This CDR3 region has 16 residues. The V gene end was trimmed by 1 base and the J gene end by 4 bases; junction bases not matched to a gene: 8. CDR3 protein: CAWSAADRGDNQPQHF. For the CDR3, the DNA is TGTGCCTGGAGTGCAGCCGACAGGGGGGATAATCAGCCCCAGCATTTT.

The chain uses TRBV9 and TRBJ1-2; no reliable D call. In germline, CDR1 is SGDLS, CDR2 YYNGEE. The length of the CDR3 is 12 residues. V shed 3 bases and J shed 4 bases, with 7 bases lying between them. CDR3 nucleotide sequence: TGTGCCAGCAGCGCGAACAGCTATGGCTACACCTTC. This translates into CASSANSYGYTF.

The V call is TRBV6-1, the J call TRBJ2-5; D possibly corresponds to TRBD2 (6 bases). The CDR3 contains 13 residues. V was trimmed by 6 bases and J by 4 bases, leaving 12 bases between them. Looked up from germline, CDR1 is MNHNS and CDR2 is SASEGT. The CDR3 region is CASRPSGPETQYF. DNA of the CDR3: TGTGCCAGCAGGCCCAGCGGGCCAGAGACCCAGTACTTC.

V usage is TRBV27 and J usage is TRBJ1-5, with D possibly TRBD1 on 5 matching bases. The CDR3 has 12 amino acids. V lost 6 bases, J lost 7 bases, and 10 bases lay in between. Per germline, CDR1 MNHEY and CDR2 SMNVEV (reference sequence). CDR3 DNA: TGTGCCAGCAGCTTCCAGGGACAGCCCCAGCATTTT. It yields the protein CASSFQGQPQHF.

With respect to this clone: This sample also contains other DNA sequences that code for the same CDR3. The chain combines TRBV18 with TRBJ2-7; TRBD1 aligns across 12 bases. Germline values: CDR1 KGHSH, CDR2 LQKENI. The CDR3 is 15 amino acids. The trim removed 3 bases at V and 7 bases at J, leaving 7 bases unmatched. CDR3 coding DNA: TGTGCCAGCTCACCTCCGGGACAGGGGGCTCGTGAGCAGTACTTC. This encodes CASSPPGQGAREQYF.

This chain connects TRBV30 to TRBJ2-3; maybe TRBD1 (5 bases). Germline V gene lookup returns CDR1 GTSNPN and CDR2 SVGIG (reference sequence). V lost 4 bases and J 0 bases, leaving 11 bases between the germline ends. There are 14 residues in the CDR3. CDR3 residues: CAWTRAASTDTQYF. As DNA, the CDR3 is TGTGCCTGGACCAGGGCCGCTAGCACAGATACGCAGTATTTT.

The sample holds a few counts of this clone. The chain has TRBV6-1 and TRBJ2-2; 8 bases are a match to TRBD2. CDR1 is MNHNS and CDR2 is SASEGT in the germline V gene. The V gene end was trimmed by 0 bases and the J gene end by 0 bases; junction bases not matched to a gene: 0. The CDR3 has 16 amino acids. This chain's CDR3 is CASSEASGTNTGELFF. CDR3 sequence (DNA): TGTGCCAGCAGTGAAGCTAGCGGGACGAACACCGGGGAGCTGTTTTTT.

The chain combines TRBV7-9 with TRBJ2-7; D might be TRBD1 (5 bases). V was pared by 1 base and J by 2 bases, with 9 bases between. The CDR3 length is 14 residues. Germline CDR1 is SEHNR and CDR2 is FQNEAQ (reference sequence). The chain's CDR3 is CASSLGAGPYEQYF. The CDR3 nucleotides are TGTGCCAGCAGCTTAGGGGCAGGGCCCTACGAGCAGTACTTC. Using reference TRBV7-9 and TRBJ2-7 for the parts outside the CDR3, the full variable domain is DTGVSQNPRHKITKRGQNVTFRCDPISEHNRLYWYRQTLGQGPEFLTYFQNEAQLEKSRLLSDRFSAERPKGSFSTLEIQRTEQGDSAMYLCASSLGAGPYEQYFGPGTRLTVT.

The chain employs TRBV5-1 and TRBJ2-1; D ambiguous. Trimming stripped 2 bases from V and 7 bases from J, with 4 bases between. CDR1 SGHRS and CDR2 YFSETQ come from the germline V gene. This CDR3 spans 11 amino acids. This CDR3 is CASSFLNEQFF. For the CDR3, the DNA is TGCGCCAGCAGCTTCTTGAATGAGCAGTTCTTC.